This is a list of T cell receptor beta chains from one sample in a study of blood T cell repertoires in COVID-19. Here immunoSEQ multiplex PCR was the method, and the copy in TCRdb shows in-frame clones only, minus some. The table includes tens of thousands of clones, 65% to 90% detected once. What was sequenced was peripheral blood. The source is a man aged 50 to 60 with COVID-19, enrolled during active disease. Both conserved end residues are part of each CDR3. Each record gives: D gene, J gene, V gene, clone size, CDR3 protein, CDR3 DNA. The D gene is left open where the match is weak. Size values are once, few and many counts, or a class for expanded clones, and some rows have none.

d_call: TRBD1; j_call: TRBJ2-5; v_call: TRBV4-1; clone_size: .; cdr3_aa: CASSPPGQGSWTQYF; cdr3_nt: TGCGCCAGCAGCCCACCGGGACAGGGTTCATGGACCCAGTACTTC
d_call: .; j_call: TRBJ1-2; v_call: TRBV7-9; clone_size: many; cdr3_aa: CASSLRGWGGYTF; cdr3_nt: TGTGCCAGCAGCTTAAGGGGGTGGGGCGGCTACACCTTC
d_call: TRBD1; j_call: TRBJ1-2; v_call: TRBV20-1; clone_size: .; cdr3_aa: CSASWTGGSGYTF; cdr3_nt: TGCAGTGCTAGTTGGACAGGGGGTAGTGGCTACACCTTC
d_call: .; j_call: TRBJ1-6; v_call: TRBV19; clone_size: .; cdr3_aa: CASSIEPGRGSPLHF; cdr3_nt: TGTGCCAGTAGTATAGAGCCGGGCCGGGGTTCACCCCTCCACTTT
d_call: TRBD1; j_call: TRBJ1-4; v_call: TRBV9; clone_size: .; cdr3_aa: CASSPSQGVNEKLFF; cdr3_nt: TGTGCCAGCAGCCCTAGCCAGGGGGTTAATGAAAAACTGTTTTTT
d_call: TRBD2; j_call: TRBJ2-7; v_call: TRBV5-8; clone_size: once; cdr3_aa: CASSLRGGTPYEQYF; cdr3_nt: TGTGCCAGCAGCTTGAGGGGAGGGACCCCCTACGAGCAGTACTTC
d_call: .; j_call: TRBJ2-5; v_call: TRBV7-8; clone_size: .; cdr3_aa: CASTPGEGQETQYF; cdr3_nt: TGTGCCAGCACCCCAGGCGAGGGCCAAGAGACCCAGTACTTC
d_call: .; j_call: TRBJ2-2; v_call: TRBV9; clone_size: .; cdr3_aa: CASSVAQVFGVPGELFF; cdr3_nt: TGTGCCAGCAGCGTAGCTCAAGTATTCGGAGTGCCCGGGGAGCTGTTTTTT
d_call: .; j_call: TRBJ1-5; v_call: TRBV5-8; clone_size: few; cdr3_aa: CASSGKQGLNQPQHF; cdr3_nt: TGTGCCAGCAGCGGAAAACAGGGCCTTAATCAGCCCCAGCATTTT
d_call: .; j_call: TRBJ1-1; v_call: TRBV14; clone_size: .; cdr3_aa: CASSQGNRATEAFF; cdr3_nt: TGTGCCAGCAGCCAAGGGAACAGGGCTACTGAAGCTTTCTTT
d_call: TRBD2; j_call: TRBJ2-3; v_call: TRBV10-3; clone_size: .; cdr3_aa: CAISGSTATDTQYF; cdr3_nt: TGTGCCATTAGCGGGAGCACGGCCACAGATACGCAGTATTTT
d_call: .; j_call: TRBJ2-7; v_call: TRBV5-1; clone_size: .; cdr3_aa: CASSLGGSDEQYF; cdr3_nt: TGCGCCAGCAGCTTGGGAGGGAGTGACGAGCAGTACTTC
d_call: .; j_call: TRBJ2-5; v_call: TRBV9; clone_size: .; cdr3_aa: CASSPSPPETQYF; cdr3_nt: TGTGCCAGCAGCCCTAGTCCCCCGGAGACCCAGTACTTC
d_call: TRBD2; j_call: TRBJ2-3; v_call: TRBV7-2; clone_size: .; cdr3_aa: CASSLGLARDTQYF; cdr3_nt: TGTGCCAGCAGCCTTGGACTAGCGCGGGATACGCAGTATTTT
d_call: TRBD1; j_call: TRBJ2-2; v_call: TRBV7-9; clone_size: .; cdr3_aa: CASSSRDRGGTGELFF; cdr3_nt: TGTGCCAGCAGCTCCCGGGACAGGGGGGGCACCGGGGAGCTGTTTTTT
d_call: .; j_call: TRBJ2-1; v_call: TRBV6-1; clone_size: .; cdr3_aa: CASSEAGGAASLYEQFF; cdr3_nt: TGTGCCAGCAGTGAAGCTGGTGGGGCAGCCAGCCTTTATGAGCAGTTCTTC
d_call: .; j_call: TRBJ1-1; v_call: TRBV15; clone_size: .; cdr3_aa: CATRSQGSWDTEAFF; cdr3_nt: TGTGCCACCAGATCGCAGGGATCTTGGGACACTGAAGCTTTCTTT
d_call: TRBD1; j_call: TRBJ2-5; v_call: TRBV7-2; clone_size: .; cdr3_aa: CASSPGQGARETQYF; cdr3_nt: TGTGCCAGCAGCCCCGGACAGGGGGCGCGAGAGACCCAGTACTTC
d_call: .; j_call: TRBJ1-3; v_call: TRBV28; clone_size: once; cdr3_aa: CASTPPPGRISGNTIYF; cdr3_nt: TGTGCCAGCACCCCTCCCCCCGGCAGGATCTCTGGAAACACCATATATTTT
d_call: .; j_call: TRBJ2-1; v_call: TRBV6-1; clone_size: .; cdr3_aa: CASSEDGRTSYEQFF; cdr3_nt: TGTGCCAGCAGTGAAGACGGCAGGACTTCGTATGAGCAGTTCTTC
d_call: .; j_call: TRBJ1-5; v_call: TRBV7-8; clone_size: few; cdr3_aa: CASSLPGRRNQPQHF; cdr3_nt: TGTGCCAGCAGCCTACCGGGTCGGCGCAATCAGCCCCAGCATTTT
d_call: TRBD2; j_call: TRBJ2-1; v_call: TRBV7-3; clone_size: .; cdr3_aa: CASSLGGTRLVNEQFF; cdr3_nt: TGTGCCAGCAGCTTAGGTGGGACTAGACTGGTCAATGAGCAGTTCTTC
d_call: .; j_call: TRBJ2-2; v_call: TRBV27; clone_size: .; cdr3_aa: CASSPQQGIGELFF; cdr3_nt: TGTGCCAGCAGTCCTCAACAGGGTATCGGGGAGCTGTTTTTT
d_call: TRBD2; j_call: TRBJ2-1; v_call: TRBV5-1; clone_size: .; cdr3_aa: CASSSWPRTSGRADSYNEQFF; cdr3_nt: TGCGCCAGCAGCTCTTGGCCTCGGACTAGCGGGAGGGCCGACTCCTACAATGAGCAGTTCTTC
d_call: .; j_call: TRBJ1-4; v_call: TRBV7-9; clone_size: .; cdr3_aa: CASSSSEEKLFF; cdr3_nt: TGTGCCAGCAGTTCATCTGAGGAAAAACTGTTTTTT
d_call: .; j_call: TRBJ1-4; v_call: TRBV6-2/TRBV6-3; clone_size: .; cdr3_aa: CASSPLQRNEKLFF; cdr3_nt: TGTGCCAGCAGCCCACTCCAGAGGAATGAAAAACTGTTTTTT
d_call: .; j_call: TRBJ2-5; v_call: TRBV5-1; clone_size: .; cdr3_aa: CASRTTSRQETQYF; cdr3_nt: TGCGCCAGCAGAACCACTAGTAGGCAAGAGACCCAGTACTTC
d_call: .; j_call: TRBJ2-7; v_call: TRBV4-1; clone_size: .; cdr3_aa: CASRGAEGARYEQYF; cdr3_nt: TGCGCCAGCAGGGGCGCGGAGGGGGCGCGGTACGAGCAGTACTTC
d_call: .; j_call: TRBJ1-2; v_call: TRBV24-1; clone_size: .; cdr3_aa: CATSDPGQNYGYTF; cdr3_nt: TGTGCCACCAGTGATCCCGGACAGAACTATGGCTACACCTTC
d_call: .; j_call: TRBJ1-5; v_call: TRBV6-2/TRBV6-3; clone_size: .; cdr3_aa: CASSSGGDQPQHF; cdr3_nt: TGTGCCAGCAGTTCGGGGGGAGATCAGCCCCAGCATTTT
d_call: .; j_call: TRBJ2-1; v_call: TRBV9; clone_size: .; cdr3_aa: CASSSRDGGVSNEQFF; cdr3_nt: TGTGCCAGCAGCTCCCGAGACGGTGGAGTATCCAATGAGCAGTTCTTC
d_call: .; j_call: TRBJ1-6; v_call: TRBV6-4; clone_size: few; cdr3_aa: CASSPDRTNSPLHF; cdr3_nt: TGTGCCAGCAGTCCCGACAGGACTAATTCACCCCTCCACTTT
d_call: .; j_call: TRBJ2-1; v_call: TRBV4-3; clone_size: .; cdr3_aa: CASSQGAGTGRNEQFF; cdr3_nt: TGCGCCAGCAGCCAGGGGGCAGGGACGGGGCGCAATGAGCAGTTCTTC
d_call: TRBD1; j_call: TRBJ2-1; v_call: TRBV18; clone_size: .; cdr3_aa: CASSPTAGQGAYNEQFF; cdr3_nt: TGTGCCAGCTCACCCACCGCGGGACAGGGGGCGTACAATGAGCAGTTCTTC
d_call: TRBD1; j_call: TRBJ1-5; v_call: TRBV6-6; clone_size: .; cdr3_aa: CASSRTGDQPQHF; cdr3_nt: TGTGCCAGCAGCAGGACAGGGGATCAGCCCCAGCATTTT
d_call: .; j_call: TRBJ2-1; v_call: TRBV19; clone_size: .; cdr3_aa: CASSVATRDEQFF; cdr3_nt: TGTGCCAGTAGTGTGGCCACTAGAGATGAGCAGTTCTTC